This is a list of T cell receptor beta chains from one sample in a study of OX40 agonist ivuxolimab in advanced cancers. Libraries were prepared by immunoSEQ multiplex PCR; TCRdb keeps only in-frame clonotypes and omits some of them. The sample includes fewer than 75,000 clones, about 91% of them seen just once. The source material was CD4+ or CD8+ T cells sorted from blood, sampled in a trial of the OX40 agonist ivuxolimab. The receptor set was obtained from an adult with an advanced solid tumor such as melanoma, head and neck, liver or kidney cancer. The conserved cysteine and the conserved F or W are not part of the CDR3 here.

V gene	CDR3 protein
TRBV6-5	ASIPQQGAGGELF
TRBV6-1	ASSEPFIGEEQF
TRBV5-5	ASSFYTVNTEAF
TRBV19	ASSIQGAWGTEAF
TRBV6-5	ASSYRGGGSTDTQY
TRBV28	ASSESTDTQY
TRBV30	ASKPTGANTGELF
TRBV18	ASSPGGYTDTQY
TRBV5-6	ASSLARGGYGYT
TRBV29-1	SVDSQGARGYT
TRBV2	ASKLRGNTDTQY
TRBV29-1	SFTPGVTGGNTIY
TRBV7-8	ASSLGRGSNQPQH
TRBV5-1	ASSLGESFQPQH
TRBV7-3	ASSTRDTGELF
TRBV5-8	ASSIGTSGSTDTQY
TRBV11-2	ASSLGPRQIYEQY
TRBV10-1	ASSRGREATQY
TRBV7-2	ASSPRTGWAETQY
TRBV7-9	ASSLRRIVVHDTEAF
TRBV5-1	ASSLDLGGVRETQY
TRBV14	ASSQVEGFEQF